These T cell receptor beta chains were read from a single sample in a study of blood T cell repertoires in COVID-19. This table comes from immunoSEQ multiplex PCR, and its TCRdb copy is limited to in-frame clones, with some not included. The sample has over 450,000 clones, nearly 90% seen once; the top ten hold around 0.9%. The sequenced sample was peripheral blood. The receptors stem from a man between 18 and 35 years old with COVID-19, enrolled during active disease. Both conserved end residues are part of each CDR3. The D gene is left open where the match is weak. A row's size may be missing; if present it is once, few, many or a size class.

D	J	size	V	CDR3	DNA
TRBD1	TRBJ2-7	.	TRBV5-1	CASSGTKKDRDSYEQYF	TGCGCCAGCAGCGGCACGAAGAAAGACAGGGACTCCTACGAGCAGTACTTC
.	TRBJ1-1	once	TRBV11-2	CASSPRGRNTEAFF	TGTGCCAGCAGCCCCCGGGGGAGGAACACTGAAGCTTTCTTT
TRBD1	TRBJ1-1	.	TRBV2	CASSLTGGRTEAFF	TGTGCCAGCAGTTTGACAGGGGGAAGGACTGAAGCTTTCTTT
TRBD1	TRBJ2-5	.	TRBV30	CAWSPPDRVETQYF	TGTGCCTGGAGTCCCCCGGACAGGGTGGAGACCCAGTACTTC
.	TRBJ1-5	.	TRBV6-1	CASSERRFQPQHF	TGTGCCAGCAGTGAACGGAGATTTCAGCCCCAGCATTTT
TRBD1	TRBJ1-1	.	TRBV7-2	CASSRRQGAYTSFF	TGTGCCAGCAGCCGCCGACAGGGGGCGTATACGTCTTTCTTT
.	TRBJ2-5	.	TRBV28	CASRRRGRETQYF	TGTGCCAGCAGGAGACGGGGTCGCGAGACCCAGTACTTC
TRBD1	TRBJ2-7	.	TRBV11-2	CASSLDRWQGASYEQYF	TGTGCCAGCAGCTTAGATCGCTGGCAGGGGGCATCCTACGAGCAGTACTTC
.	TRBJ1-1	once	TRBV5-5	CASSFKILNTEAFF	TGTGCCAGCAGCTTTAAAATTTTAAACACTGAAGCTTTCTTT
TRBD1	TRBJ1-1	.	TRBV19	CASSEGARTEAFF	TGTGCCAGTAGTGAGGGGGCGCGGACTGAAGCTTTCTTT
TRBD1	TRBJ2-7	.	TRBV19	CASSFLTGGEQYF	TGTGCCAGTTCCTTTCTTACAGGGGGCGAGCAGTACTTC
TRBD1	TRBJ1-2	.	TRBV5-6	CASSSRGQGYGYTF	TGTGCCAGCAGCTCGAGGGGACAGGGGTATGGCTACACCTTC
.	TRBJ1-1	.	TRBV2	CASRITGLNTEAFF	TGTGCCAGCAGGATTACAGGTCTGAACACTGAAGCTTTCTTT
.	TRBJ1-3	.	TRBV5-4	CASSLGGRNTIYF	TGTGCCAGCAGCTTGGGGGGCAGAAACACCATATATTTT
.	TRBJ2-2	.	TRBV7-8	CASSLGRGTGELFF	TGTGCCAGCAGCTTAGGGCGGGGCACCGGGGAGCTGTTTTTT
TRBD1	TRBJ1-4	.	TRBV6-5	CASRDYRGREKLFF	TGTGCCAGCAGGGATTACAGGGGGCGAGAAAAACTGTTTTTT
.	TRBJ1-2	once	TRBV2	CATHPTQGGGYTF	TGTGCCACCCACCCGACTCAGGGAGGTGGCTACACCTTC
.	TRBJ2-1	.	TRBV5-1	CASSLTRDNEQFF	TGCGCCAGCAGCTTGACCCGGGACAATGAGCAGTTCTTC
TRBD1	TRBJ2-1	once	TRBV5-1	CASSSGTGYTEQFF	TGCGCCAGCAGCTCGGGGACAGGGTACACTGAGCAGTTCTTC
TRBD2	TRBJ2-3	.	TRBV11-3	CASSLEGAGGSDTQYF	TGTGCCAGCAGCTTAGAAGGAGCGGGAGGAAGCGATACGCAGTATTTT
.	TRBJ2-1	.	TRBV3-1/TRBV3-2	CASRSGLDNEQFF	TGTGCCAGCAGGAGCGGCCTAGACAATGAGCAGTTCTTC
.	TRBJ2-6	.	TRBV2	CASIGPRAGYNPNSGANVLTF	TGTGCCAGCATAGGTCCGCGTGCGGGGTATAATCCGAACTCTGGGGCCAACGTCCTGACTTTC
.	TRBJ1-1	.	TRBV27	CASSLRPHSRMNTEAFF	TGTGCCAGCAGCCTTCGTCCCCACAGCCGGATGAACACTGAAGCTTTCTTT
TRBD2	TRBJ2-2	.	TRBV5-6	CASSSPGTSPGELFF	TGTGCCAGCAGCTCGCCCGGGACTAGCCCCGGGGAGCTGTTTTTT
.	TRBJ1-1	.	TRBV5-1	CASSFGQNTEAFF	TGCGCCAGCAGCTTCGGACAGAACACTGAAGCTTTCTTT
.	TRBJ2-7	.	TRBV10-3	CAIGQNYEQYF	TGTGCCATCGGACAGAACTACGAGCAGTACTTC
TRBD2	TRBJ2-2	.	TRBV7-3	CASSLSGRNTGELFF	TGTGCCAGCAGCTTAAGCGGGAGGAACACCGGGGAGCTGTTTTTT
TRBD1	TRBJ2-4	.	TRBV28	CASKGGPVNIQYF	TGTGCCAGCAAAGGGGGCCCGGTGAACATTCAGTACTTC
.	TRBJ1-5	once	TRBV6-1	CASSENAPPSQPQHF	TGTGCCAGCAGTGAAAATGCCCCTCCGAGTCAGCCCCAGCATTTT
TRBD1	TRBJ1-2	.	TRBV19	CASSMDRGISYGYTF	TGTGCCAGTAGTATGGACAGGGGGATCTCCTATGGCTACACCTTC
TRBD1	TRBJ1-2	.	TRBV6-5	CASNQGQLTNYGYTF	TGTGCCAGCAACCAGGGACAGCTTACTAACTATGGCTACACCTTC
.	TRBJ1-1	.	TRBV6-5	CASSMFMGSTEAFF	TGTGCCAGCAGTATGTTTATGGGGAGTACTGAAGCTTTCTTT
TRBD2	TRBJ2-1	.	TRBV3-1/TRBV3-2	CASSQEGGVAGDGRIF	TGTGCCAGCAGCCAAGAAGGAGGAGTAGCGGGGGACGGGAGGATCTTC
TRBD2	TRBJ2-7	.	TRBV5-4	CASSSGTRADEQYF	TGTGCCAGCAGCTCCGGGACTAGGGCCGACGAGCAGTACTTC
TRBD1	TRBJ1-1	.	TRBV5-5	CASSFSTGKTEAFF	TGTGCCAGCAGCTTCTCGACAGGGAAGACTGAAGCTTTCTTT
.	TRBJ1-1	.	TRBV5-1	CASSLLSGVNTEAFF	TGCGCCAGCAGCTTGCTCTCAGGGGTGAACACTGAAGCTTTCTTT
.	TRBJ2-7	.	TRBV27	CASSLWFWGGEHNEQYF	TGTGCCAGCAGTTTATGGTTTTGGGGCGGGGAGCACAACGAGCAGTACTTC
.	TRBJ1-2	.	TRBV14	CASSWATGNYGYTF	TGTGCCAGCAGCTGGGCAACAGGGAACTATGGCTACACCTTC
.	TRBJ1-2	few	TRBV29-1	CSVETQAAGYTF	TGCAGCGTTGAAACACAGGCGGCTGGCTACACCTTC
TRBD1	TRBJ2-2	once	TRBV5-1	CASREGGRGGELFF	TGCGCCAGCAGGGAAGGGGGCCGTGGCGGGGAGCTGTTTTTT
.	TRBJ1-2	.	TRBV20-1	CSASPVIYGYTF	TGCAGTGCTAGTCCGGTGATTTATGGCTACACCTTC
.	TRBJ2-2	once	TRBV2	CASSPRGVTGELFF	TGTGCCAGCTCCCCCAGGGGTGTCACCGGGGAGCTGTTTTTT
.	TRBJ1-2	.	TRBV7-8	CASSLQGLDGYTF	TGTGCCAGCAGCTTACAGGGTCTCGATGGCTACACCTTC
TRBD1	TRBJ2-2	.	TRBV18	CASSPLSGGNTGELFF	TGTGCCAGCTCACCACTATCAGGGGGTAACACCGGGGAGCTGTTTTTT
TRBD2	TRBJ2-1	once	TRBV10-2	CASSLTSGLSYNEQFF	TGCGCCAGCAGTCTAACTAGCGGACTCTCCTACAATGAGCAGTTCTTC
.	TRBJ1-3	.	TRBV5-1	CASSSDSSGNTIYF	TGCGCCAGCAGCTCTGACAGCTCTGGAAACACCATATATTTT
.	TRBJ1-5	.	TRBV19	CASRLRGEGQPQHF	TGTGCCAGTAGACTCAGGGGCGAGGGGCAGCCCCAGCATTTT
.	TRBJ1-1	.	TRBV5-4	CASSKGLTNTEAFF	TGTGCCAGCAGCAAAGGACTCACGAACACTGAAGCTTTCTTT
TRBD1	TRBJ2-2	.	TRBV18	CASSPIGDRKNTGELFF	TGTGCCAGCTCACCCATAGGGGACAGGAAGAACACCGGGGAGCTGTTTTTT